This TCR beta chain was captured in a study of blood T cell repertoires in COVID-19. Germline CDR1 and CDR2: SGHNT and YYREEE (reference sequence). The CDR3 runs to 13 residues. V lost 2 bases and J 4 bases, leaving 9 bases between the germline ends. The table came from immunoSEQ multiplex PCR; TCRdb's copy has only in-frame clones and leaves some out. The profile shows roughly 200,000 clones, around 90% of them singletons. This sequence joins TRBV5-4 and TRBJ1-2; D not resolved. This sequence originates from a man aged 40-55 years with acute or convalescent COVID-19. Material for sequencing was peripheral blood. CDR3 DNA sequence: TGTGCCAGCAGCTTCGGGGTAGTCTATGGCTACACCTTC. Residues: CASSFGVVYGYTF. Full variable domain (remainder filled in from reference TRBV5-4 and TRBJ1-2): ETGVTQSPTHLIKTRGQQVTLRCSSQSGHNTVSWYQQALGQGPQFIFQYYREEENGRGNFPPRFSGLQFPNYSSELNVNALELDDSALYLCASSFGVVYGYTFGSGTRLTVV.